The 9 T cell receptor beta chains in this list originate from one sample, sequenced in a study of long-term antiretroviral therapy in people with HIV. With survey level as its setting, the immunoSEQ assay was v3.0. The data were produced by immunoSEQ multiplex PCR, yet TCRdb's version contains in-frame clones alone and is incomplete. The data show thousands of clones, with roughly 84% seen just once and 9.3% held by the top ten. Sequencing was performed on unsorted PBMCs, taken 0.3 years before starting antiretroviral therapy. These receptors all stem from a man in his thirties or forties with HIV.

The chain employs TRBV14 and TRBJ1-1; weak D call: TRBD1 (6 bases). The CDR3 runs 17 residues. Germline CDR1 SGHDN, CDR2 FVKESK. The V gene lost 1 base and the J gene lost 6 bases, with 21 bases spanning the gap. The DNA for the CDR3 is TGTGCCAGCAGCCAAGGCCCCCCGCAGAGGGGGGGGGCTGAAGCTTTCTTT. This encodes CASSQGPPQRGGAEAFF.

Only a few counts were recorded for this clone. The chain links TRBV28 to TRBJ1-5; TRBD1 might be the D (5 bases). The CDR3 runs 16 residues. Per the germline V gene, CDR1 is MDHEN and CDR2 is SYDVKM. V was pared by 6 bases and J by 1 base, with 16 bases between. CDR3 amino acids: CASSPGSWGSNQPQHF. The CDR3 DNA follows: TGTGCCAGCAGCCCCGGATCCTGGGGGAGCAATCAGCCCCAGCATTTT. The variable domain in full, with the rest retrieved from reference TRBV28 and TRBJ1-5, is DVKVTQSSRYLVKRTGEKVFLECVQDMDHENMFWYRQDPGLGLRLIYFSYDVKMKEKGDIPEGYSVSREKKERFSLILESASTNQTSMYLCASSPGSWGSNQPQHFGDGTRLSIL.

The chain has TRBV7-9 and TRBJ1-1, with D unresolved. CDR1 and CDR2 from the germline V gene are SEHNR and FQNEAQ (reference sequence). V lost 1 base and J 0 bases, leaving 3 bases between the germline ends. The CDR3 spans 13 residues. The DNA for the CDR3 is TGTGCCAGCAGCTTAGTTGTGAACACTGAAGCTTTCTTT. It codes for CASSLVVNTEAFF.

CDR3 residues: CASSFSGGSDEQFF. DNA for the CDR3: TGTGCCAGCAGCTTTTCAGGGGGGTCCGATGAGCAGTTCTTC. The chain combines TRBV9 with TRBJ2-1, with D tentatively TRBD1 (7 bases). CDR3 length: 14 amino acids. The germline CDR1 and CDR2 sequences are SGDLS and YYNGEE. V was cut by 4 bases and J by 8 bases, with 16 bases left in between.

The rearrangement links TRBV18 to TRBJ1-1; 7 positions agree with TRBD1. The CDR3 runs to 14 residues. J lost 8 bases, V lost 3 bases, and 9 bases had no gene match. Germline CDR1 reads KGHSH; CDR2 reads LQKENI. CDR3 sequence reads: CASSPQDRLMEAFF. The DNA for the CDR3 is TGTGCCAGCTCACCCCAGGACAGGCTTATGGAAGCTTTCTTT. Variable domain in full (rest from reference TRBV18 and TRBJ1-1): NAGVMQNPRHLVRRRGQEARLRCSPMKGHSHVYWYRQLPEEGLKFMVYLQKENIIDESGMPKERFSAEFPKEGPSILRIQQVVRGDSAAYFCASSPQDRLMEAFFGQGTRLTVV.

V gene TRBV7-9 combines with J gene TRBJ1-5, with D perhaps matching TRBD1 (5 bases). From germline, CDR1 is SEHNR and CDR2 FQNEAQ (reference sequence). The germline V and J ends were trimmed by 1 base and 3 bases, with 16 bases remaining between them. This CDR3 is built from 17 residues. The CDR3 DNA is TGTGCCAGCAGCTTAGGAGCGGGGCTAGGTGTCAATCAGCCCCAGCATTTT. It is translated as CASSLGAGLGVNQPQHF.

The chain carries TRBV4-3 and TRBJ1-1; possibly TRBD1 for D (5 bases). The CDR3 has 16 amino acids. Germline loops: CDR1 LGHNA, CDR2 YSLEER. V lost 0 bases to trimming and J lost 4 bases, with 15 bases between them. CDR3 nucleotide sequence: TGCGCCAGCAGCCAAGACGTAATAGGGGCGAGCACTGAAGCTTTCTTT. This translates into CASSQDVIGASTEAFF.

This sequence joins TRBV4-3 and TRBJ2-7, with D maybe TRBD1 (6 bases). CDR3 length: 15 residues. Per the germline V gene, CDR1 is LGHNA and CDR2 is YSLEER. The V and J ends lost 1 base and 3 bases respectively, with 13 bases between them. The CDR3 here is CASSQGRQALYEQYF. CDR3 in DNA: TGCGCCAGCAGCCAAGGTCGACAGGCTCTCTACGAGCAGTACTTC.

This chain connects TRBV6-5 to TRBJ1-1; D unclear. Germline V gene sequence: CDR1 MNHEY, CDR2 SVGAGI. Trimming left V 0 bases short and J 0 bases short, with 5 bases between. The CDR3 sequence is 14 residues long. The CDR3 protein is CASSYSGLNTEAFF. For the CDR3, the DNA is TGTGCCAGCAGTTACTCGGGCCTGAACACTGAAGCTTTCTTT.